Listed below are T cell receptor beta chains from one sample, sequenced in a study of blood T cell repertoires in COVID-19. This table comes from immunoSEQ multiplex PCR, and its TCRdb copy is limited to in-frame clones, with some not included. The sample lists just over 65,000 clones; 75% to 90% were seen once. Sequencing was done on a sample of peripheral blood. The receptors shown here come from a man aged 25 to 40 with acute or convalescent COVID-19. Each CDR3 is given without its conserved first and last residue. A D gene is named only where the DNA matches it firmly.

v_call d_call cdr3_aa
TRBV5-1 . ASSLRQGRGETQY
TRBV19 TRBD2 ASTVSSGNPSTDTQY
TRBV10-3 . AISEEQNTEAF
TRBV7-9 . ASSLAASWPGDTQY
TRBV28 . ASSSRQGRGYSNQPQH
TRBV27 . ASRPTTGRESPLH
TRBV5-1 . ASSFGGDAYEQY
TRBV10-1 . ASSESNSAYYEQY
TRBV6-1 . ASRLTGNTEAF
TRBV19 . ASSILLTDQETQY
TRBV2 . ASSTPLH
TRBV7-9 . ASARGHQPQH
TRBV6-5 . AGARGEDTGPQH
TRBV11-2 . ASRTDTQY
TRBV28 . ASSLRGSRGGETQY
TRBV5-1 TRBD2 ASSLGGASGYNEQF
TRBV9 TRBD2 ASSVEAGGLTYEQY
TRBV28 . ASSYGTQGNTIY
TRBV5-1 TRBD2 ASSPATGGSYEQY
TRBV13 . ASSPPIWDSSYEQY
TRBV11-2 TRBD1 ASSFAGTGGYEQY
TRBV7-8 TRBD2 ASSLGYDRTSPYEQY
TRBV12-3/TRBV12-4 TRBD1 ASSLGQGEKLF
TRBV5-6 . ASRSPGTTSTDTQY
TRBV5-4 TRBD2 ASSLTSGSEEQY